What follows are 13 T cell receptor beta chains derived from one specimen sequenced in a study of spatial heterogeneity in lung cancer. Notes on the study in general: Expanded alpha and beta TCR counts within tumors tracked tumor mutation counts.

The time point is: sample taken at primary tumor resection. Their specific antigens are unknown. MiXCR, run by TCRdb on the 5' RACE reads, gives a single entry per CDR3 protein. The data contain about 8,400 distinct CDR3 sequences, about 8% of them singletons. The sequences come from lung tumor tissue, collected at surgery. The source is a male donor with early-stage non-small cell lung cancer.

This clonotype was seen only a few times. Because the library targeted alpha chains, this beta chain is an off-target read whose size means little. This sequence joins TRBV5-4 and TRBJ2-5; D is uncertain. From germline, CDR1 is SGHNT and CDR2 YYREEE (reference sequence). Between the trimmed V and J ends, which lost 4 bases and 3 bases, there was a span of 13 bases. This CDR3 region has 14 residues. In DNA form, the CDR3 reads TGTGCCAGCAGCCAGACTCTGGTAGAAGAGACCCAGTACTTC. This sequence encodes CASSQTLVEETQYF.

Sample share makes this clonotype medium-sized. Being off target in a library aimed at alpha chains, this beta chain has a size of little meaning. This rearrangement joins TRBV3-1 to TRBJ2-7; D may be TRBD1 (7 bases). This CDR3 is built from 13 residues. Looked up from germline, CDR1 is LGHDT and CDR2 is YNNKEL (reference sequence). The V end lost 4 bases, the J end lost 6 bases, and 13 bases lay between the germline ends. CDR3 region: CASSPGGGTEQYF. DNA of the CDR3: TGTGCCAGCAGCCCCGGAGGGGGCACCGAGCAGTACTTC.

Regarding this clonotype: Being one base from a much bigger clone, this may be a read error. For a library built for alpha chains, this beta chain is a stray read; little rests on its size. The chain carries TRBV29-1 and TRBJ1-2; no clear D. CDR1 SQVTM and CDR2 ANQGSEA come from the germline V gene. This CDR3 spans 12 amino acids. The CDR3 coding sequence is TGCGGCGTTCAGTTCATCCTCTATGGCTACACCTTC. Protein: CGVQFILYGYTF.

This clonotype was recorded many times. Within a library made for alpha chains, this beta chain is off target, and its count is uninformative. V usage is TRBV14 and J usage is TRBJ2-3; D remains unclear. Trimming shortened V by 4 bases and J by 5 bases, and 10 bases separated the two germline ends. The CDR3 length is 13 residues. The germline V gene has CDR1 SGHDN and CDR2 FVKESK. The CDR3 loop is CASSPFTGDTQYF. As DNA, the CDR3 is TGTGCCAGCAGCCCCTTTACCGGAGATACGCAGTATTTT.

This clonotype is deemed medium-sized. This beta chain was picked up by a library intended for alpha chains and is off target, so its count carries little meaning. This rearrangement joins TRBV24-1 to TRBJ2-5; TRBD2 aligns across 12 bases. V gave up 4 bases and J gave up 6 bases; unmatched junction bases: 8. The CDR3 has 16 residues. Germline CDR1 is KGHDR and CDR2 is SFDVKD. The CDR3 bases are TGTGCCACCAGTGAACCTAGGACTAGCGGGACCCAGACCCAGTACTTC. Translating gives CATSEPRTSGTQTQYF.

By share of the sample, this clonotype is medium-sized. Since it is a stray read in a library aimed at alpha chains, this beta chain has a size that is not meaningful. The rearrangement uses TRBV11-2 and TRBJ2-7; TRBD2 aligns across 13 bases. V gave up 5 bases and J gave up 4 bases; unmatched junction bases: 5. The V gene's germline CDR1 is SGHAT and CDR2 FQNNGV. The CDR3 extends over 15 amino acids. CDR3 protein: CASSRPGLAGYEQYF. The CDR3 DNA is TGTGCCAGCAGCCGTCCGGGACTAGCGGGGTACGAGCAGTACTTC. Full variable domain (missing parts from reference TRBV11-2 and TRBJ2-7): EAGVAQSPRYKIIEKRQSVAFWCNPISGHATLYWYQQILGQGPKLLIQFQNNGVVDDSQLPKDRFSAERLKGVDSTLKIQPAKLEDSAVYLCASSRPGLAGYEQYFGPGTRLTVT.

This clonotype came up many times. This beta chain slipped into a library made for alpha chains as a stray read, so its size is not meaningful. DNA of the CDR3: TGTGCCAGCAGTTACAGGGGCGGGGAGCTGTTTTTT. This codes for CASSYRGGELFF. V gene TRBV6-5 combines with J gene TRBJ2-2, with a possible D match to TRBD1 (5 bases). This CDR3 comprises 12 residues. The ends were cut back, 2 bases at V and 7 bases at J, with 5 bases in the middle. The V gene's germline CDR1 is MNHEY and CDR2 SVGAGI.

This clonotype is labeled as medium-sized. As an off-target read in a library built for alpha chains, this beta chain has a frequency of little significance. The V call is TRBV7-2, the J call TRBJ2-5; no firm D call. V gave up 3 bases and J gave up 1 base, with 12 bases separating them. The CDR3 extends over 15 amino acids. Germline CDR1 is SGHTA and CDR2 is FQGNSA. The CDR3 protein is CASSFGLTTQETQYF. The CDR3 nucleotides read TGTGCCAGCAGCTTTGGGCTGACGACCCAAGAGACCCAGTACTTC.

Relative to its sample, this clonotype is medium-sized. This beta chain came through as a stray read in a library set up for alpha chains, and its size says little. The V and J genes are TRBV5-1 and TRBJ2-1; 7 nucleotides agree with TRBD2. With V trimmed by 3 bases and J by 0 bases, 9 bases remained unmatched. Germline loops: CDR1 SGHRS, CDR2 YFSETQ. The CDR3 loop spans 17 amino acids. The CDR3 DNA reads as TGCGCCAGCAGCTCTATCCTCGGGGGGAGCTCCTACAATGAGCAGTTCTTC. As protein: CASSSILGGSSYNEQFF.

By share, this clonotype ranks as medium-sized. With the library built for alpha chains, this beta chain is off target and its frequency is not meaningful. The chain recombines TRBV19 with TRBJ2-2; 10 bases are a match to TRBD2. CDR3 length: 15 amino acids. Germline CDR1 LNHDA, CDR2 SQIVND (reference sequence). V lost 4 bases to trimming and J lost 1 base; unmatched junction nucleotides: 0. CDR3 residues: CASSRTSGNTGELFF. The CDR3, as DNA: TGTGCCAGTAGTAGGACTAGCGGGAACACCGGGGAGCTGTTTTTT.

In this sample, this clonotype is medium-sized. As an off-target read in a library built for alpha chains, this beta chain has a frequency of little significance. The V gene is TRBV10-3, the J gene TRBJ2-3; D gene unclear. Germline assignment: CDR1 ENHRY and CDR2 SYGVKD. This CDR3 has 12 amino acids. V was clipped by 11 bases and J by 5 bases, with 14 bases between them. The CDR3 nucleotides read TGTGCCGTCAAGGACGGTAAAGATACGCAGTATTTT. This encodes CAVKDGKDTQYF.

By proportion, this clonotype is medium-sized. This beta chain lies outside the target of a library built for alpha chains; its clone size means little. The chain joins TRBV20-1 to TRBJ2-1; D gene ambiguous. Germline V gene sequence: CDR1 DFQATT, CDR2 SNEGSKA (reference sequence). The CDR3 length is 16 residues. Trimming took 3 bases from V and 3 from J, leaving 18 bases between them. As DNA, the CDR3 is TGCAGTGCTAGGGATGATGGACGACCTGTCTACAATGAGCAGTTCTTC. Translated: CSARDDGRPVYNEQFF.

By share, this clonotype ranks as medium-sized. This beta chain appears as a stray read in a library generated for alpha chains; its size is not informative. This chain connects TRBV20-1 to TRBJ1-1; D gene unclear. V lost 2 bases and J lost 0, with 13 bases in between. Germline loops: CDR1 DFQATT, CDR2 SNEGSKA (reference sequence). The CDR3 is 15 amino acids. CDR3 DNA: TGCAGTGCTAGACCTCCTGGAGGGATGAACACTGAAGCTTTCTTT. As protein: CSARPPGGMNTEAFF.